This TCR beta chain appears in the sequencing data of a study of CD8 T cells in Susac syndrome (dated by TCRdb to between 2019 and 2020). For the wider study: The study used repertoire sequencing to test whether antigen drove CD8+ T cell activation and differentiation in Susac syndrome. Paper-wide results and their limitations: The TCR sequencing and HLA analysis was acknowledged to have included a relatively small number of individuals.

The CDR3, from cysteine to phenylalanine, totals 13 residues. The read is trimmed to its CDR3 DNA, 39 bases read in frame from base 1. V is shortened by 4 bases, J by 6 bases, and the region joining them spans 11 bases. CDR1 and CDR2 (MRHNA, SNTAGT) derive from the germline V gene. This clonotype was counted once. What this receptor recognizes is not known. Base-call qualities are not available, and no considerably larger clone is one nucleotide away. One read alone makes for weak evidence. High-throughput TCR beta sequencing profiled peripheral blood CD8+ and CD4+ T cells from healthy donors, Susac syndrome patients and multiple sclerosis patients. Healthy donors were age- and sex-matched controls. Bulk CD8+ and CD4+ T cells were purified by magnetic negative isolation, while CD8+ TEMRA cells were enriched using FACS. Blood was collected in EDTA tubes and processed within 24 hours, with PBMCs isolated through density gradient centrifugation. PBMCs intended for TCR sequencing were cryopreserved in liquid nitrogen and thawed later in a water bath at 37 degrees C. Purity of sorted or isolated CD4+, CD8+ and CD8+ TEMRA cells was at least 90%.

RNA was extracted using the RNeasy kit, and about 0.45 to 1 microgram was reverse transcribed with random hexamers. The immunoSEQ multiplex PCR assay, covering 54 Vbeta and 13 Jbeta segments, was used to amplify TCR beta CDR3 regions. PCR amplification bias was corrected by using a synthetic template baseline for primer optimization and computational correction. The original methods were these. Reads were annotated to V, D and J genes per IMGT and analyzed with immunoSEQ Analyzer, keeping only productive sequences. Clonality was computed as one minus Shannon entropy normalized by log2 of the number of productive unique sequences. For each patient and control, public and private clones were evaluated within the 100 most prevalent clones. A clone was defined as Susac-specific if it was absent from the healthy and MS cohorts, from 950 to 1,300 published viral clones and from other ImmuneACCESS disease sequences. The raw public reads went through TCRdb reprocessing: fastp at Q25, MiXCR clone calling, in-frame beta chains kept. One record per CDR3 amino acid sequence lists the most common genes and DNA. These V and J calls derive from TCRdb rather than the authors' analysis. Here the sample has more than 120,000 distinct CDR3 sequences; approximately 94% occur a single time. The ten largest clones add up to under 0.095% of the sample.

Sequenced material: CD4+ T cells from PBMCs. Here the chain combines TRBV6-4 and TRBJ2-3; a tentative D call is TRBD2 (6 bases match). This clonotype was obtained from a human donor in good health. The nucleotide sequence reads as follows: TGTGCCAGCAGTGGAAGGGAGGCGGATACGCAGTATTTT. Its amino acids are CASSGREADTQYF.